The 3 T cell receptor beta chains in this list originate from one sample, sequenced in a study of post-analysis software for immune sequencing data. Unique molecular identifiers featured in each of the TCR beta cDNA libraries. TCRdb independently ran MiXCR on the PCR reads; one entry per CDR3 protein. The data show about 430,000 distinct CDR3 sequences, 39% seen once. Study-level points and caveats: About five TRBV segments were more frequent in patients than controls; TRBV5-6, TRBV5-1 and TRBV20-1 belonged to this group.

The antigens these receptors bind are not known. The sequenced sample was blood. Receptors were obtained from a girl aged 2 to 10 with multiple sclerosis.

The rearrangement links TRBV6-1 to TRBJ2-3; D could derive from TRBD1 or TRBD2 (6 bases each). CDR3 length equals 15 residues. The germline V gene has CDR1 MNHNS and CDR2 SASEGT. Trimming left V 7 bases short and J 2 bases short, with 16 bases between. The chain's CDR3 is CASKDRGRDTDTQYF. The CDR3 region has the DNA TGTGCCAGCAAAGACCGGGGGCGCGACACAGATACGCAGTATTTT.

Worth noting for this clonotype: Sequence at one end of the junction differs from germline and may be a read error. The CDR3 loop reads CATSLGPETQYF. CDR3 sequence (DNA): TGTGCCACCAGTTTAGGCCCAGAGACCCAGTACTTC. The chain combines TRBV12-3 or TRBV12-4 with TRBJ2-5; D is ambiguous. CDR3 length equals 12 residues.

The chain carries TRBV28 and TRBJ1-5; 7 nucleotides match TRBD1. The CDR3 consists of 15 residues. CDR1 and CDR2 (germline): MDHEN, SYDVKM. J gave up 2 bases and V 5 bases, and 6 bases lay outside the gene matches. CDR3 loop: CASSPSGTGNQPQHF. Written as DNA, the CDR3 is TGTGCCAGCAGTCCTTCAGGGACAGGCAATCAGCCCCAGCATTTT. Filled out from reference TRBV28 and TRBJ1-5, the complete variable domain reads DVKVTQSSRYLVKRTGEKVFLECVQDMDHENMFWYRQDPGLGLRLIYFSYDVKMKEKGDIPEGYSVSREKKERFSLILESASTNQTSMYLCASSPSGTGNQPQHFGDGTRLSIL.